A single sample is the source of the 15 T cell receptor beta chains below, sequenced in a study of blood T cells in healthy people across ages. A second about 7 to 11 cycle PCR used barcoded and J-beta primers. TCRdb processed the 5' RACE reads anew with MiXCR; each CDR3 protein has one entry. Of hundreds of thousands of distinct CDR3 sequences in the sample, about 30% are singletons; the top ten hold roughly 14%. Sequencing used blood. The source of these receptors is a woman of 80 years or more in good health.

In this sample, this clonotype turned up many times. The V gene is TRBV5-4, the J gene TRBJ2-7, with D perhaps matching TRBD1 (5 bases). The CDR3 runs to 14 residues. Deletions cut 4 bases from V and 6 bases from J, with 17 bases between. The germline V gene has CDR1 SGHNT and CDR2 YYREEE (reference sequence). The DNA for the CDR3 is TGTGCCAGCAGCGTCGGGCAGGGTCAGGGCGAGCAGTACTTC. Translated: CASSVGQGQGEQYF.

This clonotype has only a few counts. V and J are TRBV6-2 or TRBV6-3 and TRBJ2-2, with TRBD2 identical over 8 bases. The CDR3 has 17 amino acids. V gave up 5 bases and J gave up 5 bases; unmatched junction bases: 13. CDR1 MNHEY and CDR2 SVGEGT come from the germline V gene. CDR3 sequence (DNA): TGTGCCAGCAGTCGTCCACTCAGCGGGGGCCGGACCGGGGAGCTGTTTTTT. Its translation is CASSRPLSGGRTGELFF.

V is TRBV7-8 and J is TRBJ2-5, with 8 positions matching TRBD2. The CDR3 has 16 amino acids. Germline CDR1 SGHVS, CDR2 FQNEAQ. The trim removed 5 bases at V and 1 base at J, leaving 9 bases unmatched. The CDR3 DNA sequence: TGTGCCAGCAGCCCCGGACTAGCAGTTACCCAAGAGACCCAGTACTTC. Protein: CASSPGLAVTQETQYF.

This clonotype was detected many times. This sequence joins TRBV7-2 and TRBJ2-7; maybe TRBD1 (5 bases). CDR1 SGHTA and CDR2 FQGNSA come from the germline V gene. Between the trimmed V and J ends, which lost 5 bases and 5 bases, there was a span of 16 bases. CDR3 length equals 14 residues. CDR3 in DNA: TGTGCCAGCAGCATAGACAGATTCCGGAACGAGCAGTACTTC. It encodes CASSIDRFRNEQYF.

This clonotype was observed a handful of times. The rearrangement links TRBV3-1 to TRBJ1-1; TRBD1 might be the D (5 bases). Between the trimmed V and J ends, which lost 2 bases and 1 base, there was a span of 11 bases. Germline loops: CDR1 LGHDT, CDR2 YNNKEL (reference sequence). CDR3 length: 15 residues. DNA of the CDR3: TGTGCCAGCAGCCAACTCCCCACAGGGAACACTGAAGCTTTCTTT. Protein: CASSQLPTGNTEAFF.

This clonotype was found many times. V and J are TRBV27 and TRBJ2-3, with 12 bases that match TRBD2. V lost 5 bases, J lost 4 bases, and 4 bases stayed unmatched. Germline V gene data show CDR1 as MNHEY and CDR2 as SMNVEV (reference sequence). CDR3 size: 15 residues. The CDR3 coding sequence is TGTGCCAGCAGTCATTGGACTAGCGGGGCAGATACGCAGTATTTT. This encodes CASSHWTSGADTQYF.

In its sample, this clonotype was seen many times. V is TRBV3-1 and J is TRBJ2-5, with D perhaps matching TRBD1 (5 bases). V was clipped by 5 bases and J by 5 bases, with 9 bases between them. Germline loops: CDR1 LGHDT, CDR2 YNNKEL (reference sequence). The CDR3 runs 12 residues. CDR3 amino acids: CASSSGKETQYF. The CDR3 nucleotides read TGTGCCAGCAGCTCAGGGAAGGAGACCCAGTACTTC.

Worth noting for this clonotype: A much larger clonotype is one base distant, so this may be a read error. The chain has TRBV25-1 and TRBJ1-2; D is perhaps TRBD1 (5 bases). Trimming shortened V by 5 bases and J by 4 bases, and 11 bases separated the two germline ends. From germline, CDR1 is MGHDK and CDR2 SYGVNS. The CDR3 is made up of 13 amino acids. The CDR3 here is CASSPSGTYGYTF. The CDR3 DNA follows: TGTGCCAGCAGTCCCTCAGGGACCTATGGCTACACCTTC.

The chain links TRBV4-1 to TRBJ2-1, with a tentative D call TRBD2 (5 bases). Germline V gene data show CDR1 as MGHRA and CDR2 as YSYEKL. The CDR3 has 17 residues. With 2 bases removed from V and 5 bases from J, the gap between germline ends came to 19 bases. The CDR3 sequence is CASSQLQRTGPHNEQFF. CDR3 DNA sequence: TGCGCCAGCAGCCAATTGCAGCGGACTGGTCCCCACAATGAGCAGTTCTTC.

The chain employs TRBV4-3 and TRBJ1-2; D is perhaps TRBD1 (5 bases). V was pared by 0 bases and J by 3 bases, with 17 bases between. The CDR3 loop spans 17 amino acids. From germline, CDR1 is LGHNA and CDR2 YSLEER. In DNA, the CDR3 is TGCGCCAGCAGCCAAGAAGAGCTTGGGGGTCGGGACTATGGCTACACCTTC. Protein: CASSQEELGGRDYGYTF.

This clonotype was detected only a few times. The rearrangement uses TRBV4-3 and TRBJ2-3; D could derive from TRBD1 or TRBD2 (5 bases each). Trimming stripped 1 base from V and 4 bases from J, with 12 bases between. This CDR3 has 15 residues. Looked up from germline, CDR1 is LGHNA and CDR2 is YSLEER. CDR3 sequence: CASSQAGAVADTQYF. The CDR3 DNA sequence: TGCGCCAGCAGCCAAGCCGGGGCCGTTGCAGATACGCAGTATTTT.

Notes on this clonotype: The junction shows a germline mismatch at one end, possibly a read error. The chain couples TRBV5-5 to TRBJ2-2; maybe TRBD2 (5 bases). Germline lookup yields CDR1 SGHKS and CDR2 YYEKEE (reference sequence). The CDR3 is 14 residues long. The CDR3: CASSLGTFTGERFF. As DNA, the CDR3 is TGTGCCAGCAGCTTGGGGACTTTCACCGGGGAGCGGTTTTTT.

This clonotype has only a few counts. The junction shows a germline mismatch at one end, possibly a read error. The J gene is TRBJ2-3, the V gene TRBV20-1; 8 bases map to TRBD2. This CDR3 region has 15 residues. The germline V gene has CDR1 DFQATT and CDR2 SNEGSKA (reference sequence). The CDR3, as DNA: TGTAGTGCTAGAGATCCCGGGGGGGGGACAGATACGCAGTATTTT. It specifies CSARDPGGGTDTQYF.

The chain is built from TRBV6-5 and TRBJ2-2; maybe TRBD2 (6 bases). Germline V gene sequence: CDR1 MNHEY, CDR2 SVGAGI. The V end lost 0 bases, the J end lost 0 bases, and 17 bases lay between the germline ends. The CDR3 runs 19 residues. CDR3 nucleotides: TGTGCCAGCAGTTACTCGATTTGGGTTCGGGGGACGAACACCGGGGAGCTGTTTTTT. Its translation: CASSYSIWVRGTNTGELFF.

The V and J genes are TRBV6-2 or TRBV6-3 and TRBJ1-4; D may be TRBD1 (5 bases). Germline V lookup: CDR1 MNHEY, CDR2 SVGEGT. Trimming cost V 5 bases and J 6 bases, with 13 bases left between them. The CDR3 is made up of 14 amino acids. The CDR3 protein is CASSPGHGYEKLFF. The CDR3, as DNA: TGTGCCAGCAGTCCTGGACACGGCTATGAAAAACTGTTTTTT.